Listed below are T cell receptor beta chains from one sample, sequenced in a study of T cell responses to AZD1222 COVID-19 vaccine. Using immunoSEQ multiplex PCR, the repertoire was profiled, and TCRdb retains in-frame clones only, with some absent. The sample consists of 180,000 or so clones, 94% of them appearing once. Sequenced material: peripheral blood, taken on day 0 of AZD1222 vaccination. The receptor set was obtained from an adult in good health. CDR3s include the opening cysteine and the closing phenylalanine or tryptophan. Fields, in order: V gene, D gene, clone size, J gene, CDR3 DNA, CDR3 protein. D genes are given only for firm matches. Where a row states a size, it is once, few, many or the class of an expanded clone; other rows omit it.

>TRBV3-1/TRBV3-2|NA|NA|TRBJ2-1
TGTGCCAGCAGCCAAGATCCACAGAGCAATGAGCAGTTCTTC
CASSQDPQSNEQFF
>TRBV7-9|TRBD1|NA|TRBJ1-5
TGTGCCAGCAGCCTGGACAGGGTTGAGCAGCCCCAGCATTTT
CASSLDRVEQPQHF
>TRBV28|TRBD1|NA|TRBJ1-6
TGTGCCAGCAGTTACCCGGACAGGCGGAATTGGTCCTATAATTCACCCCTCCACTTT
CASSYPDRRNWSYNSPLHF
>TRBV15|NA|once|TRBJ1-5
TGTGCCACCAGCAGAGTGAGAGGCAATCAGCCCCAGCATTTT
CATSRVRGNQPQHF
>TRBV4-1|NA|NA|TRBJ1-3
TGCGCCAGCAGCCCCTCGGGGCGTCCGACCATATATTTT
CASSPSGRPTIYF
>TRBV5-1|NA|NA|TRBJ2-3
TGCGCCAGCAGCTTGGAACAGGGCACAGATACGCAGTATTTT
CASSLEQGTDTQYF
>TRBV6-1|NA|NA|TRBJ1-1
TGTGCCAGCAGTGCATCACTTCTGACAGGCGGGGGCACTGAAGCTTTCTTT
CASSASLLTGGGTEAFF
>TRBV27|NA|NA|TRBJ1-1
TGTGCCAGCAGAATGCACCGGGCCGTAAACACTGAAGCTTTCTTT
CASRMHRAVNTEAFF
>TRBV15|NA|NA|TRBJ1-2
TGTGCCACCAGGGCGGGAGGGAACGACTATGGCTACACCTTC
CATRAGGNDYGYTF
>TRBV10-3|NA|NA|TRBJ2-1
TGTGCCATCAGACCAGGGAATAGCTCCTACAATGAGCAGTTCTTC
CAIRPGNSSYNEQFF
>TRBV27|NA|once|TRBJ1-1
TGTGCCAGCAGTTTAAAGGTCTACACTGAAGCTTTCTTT
CASSLKVYTEAFF
>TRBV6-5|NA|NA|TRBJ2-7
TGTGCCAGCAGTTTGGACAGCCCCTACGAGCAGTACTTC
CASSLDSPYEQYF
>TRBV3-1/TRBV3-2|NA|NA|TRBJ1-4
TGTGCCAGCAGCCAAGGGACAGTTTCCAATGAAAAACTGTTTTTT
CASSQGTVSNEKLFF
>TRBV6-4|TRBD1|NA|TRBJ1-5
TGTGCCAGCAGTGCCGGGACAGGGATCGATCAGCCCCAGCATTTT
CASSAGTGIDQPQHF
>TRBV15|NA|NA|TRBJ2-4
TGTGCCACCAGCATAATGGGGGACATTCAGTACTTC
CATSIMGDIQYF
>TRBV5-1|TRBD1|NA|TRBJ1-6
TGCGCCAGCAGCTTGGGGACAGGGAACTCACCCCTCCACTTT
CASSLGTGNSPLHF
>TRBV9|NA|NA|TRBJ1-1
TGTGCCAGCAGCTTCAGGACAGACACTGAAGCTTTCTTT
CASSFRTDTEAFF
>TRBV11-2|NA|NA|TRBJ2-7
TGTGCCAGCAGCCTGGAAAGGGGGGGGTACGAGCAGTACTTC
CASSLERGGYEQYF